These 29 T cell receptor beta chains were sequenced from one sample in a study of T-cell memory formation after mild COVID-19 (dated by TCRdb to about 2021). The library was prepared using 5' RACE. TCRdb lists the instrument as Illumina NovaSeq 6000. Clones were called with MiXCR by TCRdb after fastp trimmed the public reads at Q25, and only in-frame beta chains were retained. Rows with a matching CDR3 protein are joined into one entry that keeps the most common DNA and genes. The sample contains about 90,000 distinct CDR3 sequences, around an eighth of them found a single time. Of the sample, 25% to 35% is held by the ten largest clones. The sequenced material came from PBMCs or a T cell subset sorted from them (not recorded which). These receptor sequences come from an adult woman who had mild COVID-19 (a few samples of this study predate the infection). The sample titles of this study are shuffled in the database, so cell type and time point are left out; the donor was told from shared clones.

The genes are TRBV7-3 and TRBJ2-1; D may be TRBD1 or TRBD2 (5 bases each). There are 16 residues in the CDR3. V gave up 4 bases and J gave up 1 base, with 14 bases separating them. Germline V gene lookup returns CDR1 SGHTA and CDR2 FQGTGA. The DNA of the CDR3 is TGTGCCAGCAGCTCTCCAGGGAGTTGGTCCTACAATGAGCAGTTCTTC. Protein sequence: CASSSPGSWSYNEQFF.

The genes are TRBV4-1 and TRBJ2-7; TRBD2 matches at 14 bases. CDR3 length: 19 amino acids. CDR1 is MGHRA and CDR2 is YSYEKL in the germline V gene. The ends lost 4 bases at V and 7 bases at J; junction bases unmatched: 18. The CDR3 loop reads CASSPNFVGGLAGAREQYF. The CDR3 nucleotides read TGCGCCAGCAGCCCGAATTTTGTCGGGGGACTAGCGGGAGCGAGGGAGCAGTACTTC.

The CDR3 nucleotides are TGTGCCAGCCACAGGGGCCAAGAGACCCAGTACTTC. Its translation: CASHRGQETQYF. J is TRBJ2-5 and V is TRBV2; TRBD1 aligns across 7 bases. Trimming cost V 8 bases and J 1 base; bases outside gene matches: 1. The CDR3 is 12 amino acids. Germline lookup yields CDR1 SNHLY and CDR2 FYNNEI.

This chain uses TRBV25-1 with TRBJ2-5; D call uncertain. CDR3 size: 13 residues. The germline V gene encodes CDR1 MGHDK and CDR2 SYGVNS. Trimming removed 2 bases at V and 5 bases at J, with 9 bases between. CDR3 nucleotide sequence: TGTGCCAGCAGTGAAGGGGTTTGGGAGACCCAGTACTTC. Residues: CASSEGVWETQYF.

In this sample, this clonotype turned up a few times. CDR3 nucleotide sequence: TGTGCCAGCAGTAGTACTGGGACCGGGGAGCTGTTTTTT. Its translation: CASSSTGTGELFF. This rearrangement joins TRBV12-3 or TRBV12-4 to TRBJ2-2; D gene uncertain. V was shortened by 5 bases and J by 5 bases, with 9 bases between the two germline ends. The CDR3 spans 13 residues.

This clonotype showed up just a few times. The chain uses TRBV29-1 and TRBJ2-1; the D is unclear. Germline assignment: CDR1 SQVTM and CDR2 ANQGSEA. CDR3 size: 14 residues. The V end lost 4 bases, the J end lost 0 bases, and 10 bases lay between the germline ends. This chain's CDR3 is CSVGWADSYNEQFF. DNA for the CDR3: TGCAGCGTTGGATGGGCAGACTCCTACAATGAGCAGTTCTTC.

The chain carries TRBV6-5 and TRBJ1-5; D not certain. The V gene's germline CDR1 is MNHEY and CDR2 SVGAGI. Trimming left V 6 bases short and J 4 bases short, with 16 bases between. The CDR3 spans 15 residues. This CDR3 is CASSEHLGRNQPQHF. DNA of the CDR3: TGTGCCAGCAGCGAACATTTGGGCCGTAATCAGCCCCAGCATTTT.

This clonotype came up a few times. The genes are TRBV6-1 and TRBJ2-1; 7 nucleotides align to TRBD2. Germline V lookup: CDR1 MNHNS, CDR2 SASEGT. The CDR3 runs 15 residues. Trimming removed 3 bases from V and 8 bases from J; junction bases left unmatched: 10. DNA of the CDR3: TGTGCCAGCAGTGACCTAGCGGCTAGTTTCGATGAGCAGTTCTTC. Its protein is CASSDLAASFDEQFF.

The rearrangement links TRBV7-8 to TRBJ2-7; 9 nucleotides agree with TRBD1. The CDR3 has 16 residues. Trimming at V came to 5 bases and at J to 4 bases, leaving 12 bases not matched to a gene. The germline V gene encodes CDR1 SGHVS and CDR2 FQNEAQ. The chain's CDR3 is CASSMPRDRETYEQYF. CDR3 DNA: TGTGCCAGCAGCATGCCCCGGGACAGGGAGACTTACGAGCAGTACTTC.

V usage is TRBV6-1 and J usage is TRBJ2-5; D possibly corresponds to TRBD1 (5 bases). From germline, CDR1 is MNHNS and CDR2 SASEGT. Trimming pared 8 bases from V and 5 bases from J, leaving 18 bases between. The CDR3 spans 14 residues. CDR3 sequence reads: CASQGPTGWETQYF. CDR3 nucleotides: TGTGCCAGCCAGGGTCCGACTGGGTGGGAGACCCAGTACTTC.

This clonotype has more than one count but fewer than ten. The rearrangement joins TRBV7-9 to TRBJ1-1, with D perhaps TRBD1 (6 bases). Germline CDR1 is SEHNR and CDR2 is FQNEAQ (reference sequence). The CDR3 is 11 residues long. With 5 bases removed from V and 10 bases from J, the gap between germline ends came to 11 bases. The CDR3 nucleotides read TGTGCCAGCAGCCCACAGGGAGGAGCTTTCTTT. Residues: CASSPQGGAFF.

V usage is TRBV11-2 and J usage is TRBJ2-7, with D perhaps given as TRBD1 or TRBD2 (5 bases each). This CDR3 is built from 13 residues. The V end was cut by 7 bases, the J end by 4 bases, with 14 bases between. Germline CDR1 reads SGHAT; CDR2 reads FQNNGV. The CDR3 nucleotides read TGTGCCAGCACCGGCACTAGACAGTACGAGCAGTACTTC. It codes for CASTGTRQYEQYF.

This chain joins TRBV7-6 and TRBJ2-5; D ambiguous. This CDR3 has 11 amino acids. CDR1 is SGHVS, CDR2 FNYEAQ, per germline. Trimming cost V 6 bases and J 2 bases, with 4 bases left between them. This chain's CDR3 is CASRNQETQYF. Written as DNA, the CDR3 is TGTGCCAGCAGGAATCAAGAGACCCAGTACTTC.

This clonotype was seen a handful of times. This chain uses TRBV6-4 with TRBJ1-3; D is unclear. V was trimmed by 7 bases and J by 0 bases, leaving 10 bases between them. CDR1 and CDR2 (germline): MRHNA, SNTAGT. The CDR3 consists of 14 residues. The DNA of the CDR3 is TGTGCCAGCACTGTCGACCTCTCTGGAAACACCATATATTTT. As protein: CASTVDLSGNTIYF.

The table lists this clonotype with a few counts. V is TRBV29-1 and J is TRBJ1-2; D gene unclear. Germline V lookup: CDR1 SQVTM, CDR2 ANQGSEA. This CDR3 has 14 residues. The V gene lost 1 base and the J gene lost 1 base, with 10 bases spanning the gap. The CDR3 spells CSVEGIPLNYGYTF. In DNA form, the CDR3 reads TGCAGCGTTGAAGGGATACCTCTTAACTATGGCTACACCTTC.

V and J are TRBV24-1 and TRBJ2-4; the match to TRBD1 covers 9 bases. J gave up 8 bases and V 9 bases, and 4 bases lay outside the gene matches. Germline V gene sequence: CDR1 KGHDR, CDR2 SFDVKD. The CDR3 extends over 12 amino acids. The CDR3 protein is CATADRGDIQYF. The CDR3 nucleotides read TGTGCCACCGCGGACAGGGGAGACATTCAGTACTTC.

This clonotype has more than one count but fewer than ten. The rearrangement joins TRBV4-2 to TRBJ2-3, with D maybe TRBD2 (7 bases). The CDR3 is 16 amino acids. Germline CDR1 LGHNA, CDR2 YNFKEQ. Deletions cut 0 bases from V and 6 bases from J, with 16 bases between. The CDR3 protein is CASSQDWGGEGDTQYF. The CDR3 coding sequence is TGTGCCAGCAGCCAAGATTGGGGGGGCGAGGGGGATACGCAGTATTTT.

Note on this clonotype: Relative to the germline gene, one junction end is altered; a read error may explain this. The genes are TRBV3-1 and TRBJ2-7; weak D call: TRBD2 (6 bases). The CDR3 is 15 amino acids. Germline V CDR1 and CDR2: LGHDT, YNNKEL (reference sequence). The CDR3 loop is CASSHRTTSGDMVNF. The DNA for the CDR3 is TGTGCCAGCAGCCACAGGACTACCTCGGGAGACATGGTGAACTTC.

J is TRBJ1-1 and V is TRBV7-3, with TRBD1 as a possible D gene (5 bases). Germline V gene data show CDR1 as SGHTA and CDR2 as FQGTGA. Trimming pared 0 bases from V and 4 bases from J, leaving 15 bases between. The CDR3 loop spans 16 amino acids. The CDR3 region is CASSLTVGQGPTEAFF. DNA for the CDR3: TGTGCCAGCAGCTTAACGGTAGGGCAGGGCCCCACTGAAGCTTTCTTT.

The table lists this clonotype with a few counts. The rearrangement uses TRBV20-1 and TRBJ2-7, with TRBD2 as a possible D gene (6 bases). Germline-derived CDR1 and CDR2 are DFQATT and SNEGSKA (reference sequence). CDR3 length: 15 residues. V dropped 3 bases and J dropped 3 bases, with 18 bases sitting between them. CDR3 sequence (DNA): TGCAGTGCTAGGGGCCTCGGGACTCCGTTCTACGAGCAGTACTTC. Encoded protein: CSARGLGTPFYEQYF.

This clonotype was observed a handful of times. The V gene is TRBV20-1, the J gene TRBJ2-7; TRBD1 matches at 9 bases. Germline CDR1 reads DFQATT; CDR2 reads SNEGSKA (reference sequence). The trim removed 3 bases at V and 5 bases at J, leaving 8 bases unmatched. This CDR3 region has 14 residues. The DNA of the CDR3 is TGCAGTGCTAGCGGGGACAGGGTCGTGCACGAGCAGTACTTC. Translating it yields CSASGDRVVHEQYF.

This clonotype showed up just a few times. The chain has TRBV7-8 and TRBJ2-3; D call uncertain. CDR1 is SGHVS, CDR2 FQNEAQ, per germline. This CDR3 region has 15 residues. The V end was cut by 4 bases, the J end by 2 bases, with 13 bases between. The CDR3 protein is CASSSSVIHTDTQYF. CDR3 coding DNA: TGTGCCAGCAGCTCATCCGTGATACACACAGATACGCAGTATTTT.

The chain is built from TRBV6-6 and TRBJ2-6, with a possible D match to TRBD1 (6 bases). V lost 4 bases and J 8 bases, leaving 15 bases between the germline ends. CDR3 length equals 15 residues. CDR1 and CDR2 from the germline V gene are MNHNY and SVGAGI (reference sequence). The CDR3: CASSLHIGQPNVLTF. In nucleotides, the CDR3 is TGTGCCAGCAGTTTACACATAGGACAGCCCAACGTCCTGACTTTC.

V and J are TRBV10-3 and TRBJ2-5; D might be TRBD1 (6 bases). Per germline, CDR1 ENHRY and CDR2 SYGVKD. The CDR3 sequence is 13 residues long. V lost 6 bases and J 5 bases, leaving 13 bases between the germline ends. The CDR3 bases are TGTGCCATCAGGGAACAGGGATTTGAGACCCAGTACTTC. Its protein product is CAIREQGFETQYF.

This clonotype was observed a few times. J is TRBJ2-1 and V is TRBV4-1; TRBD1 might be the D (5 bases). The germline gives CDR1 MGHRA, CDR2 YSYEKL. V was shortened by 1 base and J by 5 bases, with 12 bases between the two germline ends. The CDR3 has 15 amino acids. Here the CDR3 reads CASSQVEWGNNEQFF. The CDR3 coding sequence is TGCGCCAGCAGCCAAGTCGAGTGGGGCAACAATGAGCAGTTCTTC.

This clonotype was seen more than once but under ten times. The chain employs TRBV7-3 and TRBJ2-3, with unresolved D. Trimming cost V 3 bases and J 0 bases, with 7 bases left between them. Per the germline V gene, CDR1 is SGHTA and CDR2 is FQGTGA. The CDR3 extends over 14 amino acids. The CDR3 region is CASSFAASTDTQYF. CDR3 bases: TGTGCCAGCAGCTTCGCAGCGAGCACAGATACGCAGTATTTT. The full variable domain, its missing parts supplied by reference TRBV7-3 and TRBJ2-3, is GAGVSQTPSNKVTEKGKYVELRCDPISGHTALYWYRQSLGQGPEFLIYFQGTGAADDSGLPNDRFFAVRPEGSVSTLKIQRTERGDSAVYLCASSFAASTDTQYFGPGTRLTVL.

The genes are TRBV5-1 and TRBJ2-7, with a possible D match to TRBD2 (5 bases). The length of the CDR3 is 13 residues. The V end lost 1 base, the J end lost 6 bases, and 11 bases lay between the germline ends. Germline CDR1 SGHRS, CDR2 YFSETQ. CDR3 DNA sequence: TGCGCCAGCAGCTTGTGGCCAGGAGGCGAGCAGTACTTC. Translating gives CASSLWPGGEQYF.

The chain carries TRBV9 and TRBJ2-1, with 8 bases aligning to TRBD1. The J segment lost 13 bases and the V segment lost 0 bases, leaving 12 bases of the junction unmatched. CDR1 and CDR2 (germline): SGDLS, YYNGEE. The CDR3 sequence is 15 residues long. The CDR3 here is CASSVDSTGGHPQFF. The CDR3 DNA is TGTGCCAGCAGCGTAGATTCCACAGGGGGTCATCCCCAGTTCTTC.

V and J are TRBV12-3 or TRBV12-4 and TRBJ2-5; no reliable D call. Trimming left V 2 bases short and J 3 bases short, with 10 bases between. This CDR3 has 14 amino acids. The CDR3 DNA is TGTGCCAGCAGTTTACTATCTTTGAAAGAGACCCAGTACTTC. Amino acids: CASSLLSLKETQYF.